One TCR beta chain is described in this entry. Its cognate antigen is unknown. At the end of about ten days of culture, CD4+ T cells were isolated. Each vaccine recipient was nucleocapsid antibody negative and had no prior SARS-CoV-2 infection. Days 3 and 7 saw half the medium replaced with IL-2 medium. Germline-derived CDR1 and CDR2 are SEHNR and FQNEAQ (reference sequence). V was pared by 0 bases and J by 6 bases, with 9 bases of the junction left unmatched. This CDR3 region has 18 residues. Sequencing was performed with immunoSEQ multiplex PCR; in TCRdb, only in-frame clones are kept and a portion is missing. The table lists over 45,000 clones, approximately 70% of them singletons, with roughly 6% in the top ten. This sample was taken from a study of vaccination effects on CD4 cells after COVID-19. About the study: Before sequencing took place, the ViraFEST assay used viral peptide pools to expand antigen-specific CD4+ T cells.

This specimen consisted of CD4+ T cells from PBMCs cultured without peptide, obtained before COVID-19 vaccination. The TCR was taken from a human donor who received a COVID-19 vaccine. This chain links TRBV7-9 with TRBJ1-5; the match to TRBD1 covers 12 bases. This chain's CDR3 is CASSLAGTGGALGQPQHF. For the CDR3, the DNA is TGTGCCAGCAGCTTAGCGGGGACAGGGGGCGCATTAGGTCAGCCCCAGCATTTT. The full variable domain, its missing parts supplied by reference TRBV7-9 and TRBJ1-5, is DTGVSQNPRHKITKRGQNVTFRCDPISEHNRLYWYRQTLGQGPEFLTYFQNEAQLEKSRLLSDRFSAERPKGSFSTLEIQRTEQGDSAMYLCASSLAGTGGALGQPQHFGDGTRLSIL.